Listed below are T cell receptor beta chains from one sample, sequenced in a study of blood T cell repertoires in COVID-19. Measured with immunoSEQ multiplex PCR; TCRdb has only the in-frame clones, and not every one. Of around 100,000 clones detected, roughly 90% appear once; the ten largest clones hold around 2.1%. The sequencing sample was made of peripheral blood. Source of these receptors: a man between 45 and 60 years old with active COVID-19. The CDR3 runs from the conserved cysteine through the conserved F or W. A D gene is named only where the DNA matches it firmly. The size entry is marked missing in some rows and otherwise reads once, few, many or a size class.

d_gene: TRBD1; abundance: NA; j_gene: TRBJ2-6; v_gene: TRBV5-6; CDR3nt: TGTGCCAGCAGCTTGGAATGGACAGGTCTCTCTGGGGCCAACGTCCTGACTTTC; CDR3aa: CASSLEWTGLSGANVLTF
d_gene: NA; abundance: NA; j_gene: TRBJ2-3; v_gene: TRBV10-3; CDR3nt: TGTGCCATCAGTGAGCGAGATACGCAGTATTTT; CDR3aa: CAISERDTQYF
d_gene: TRBD1; abundance: NA; j_gene: TRBJ1-3; v_gene: TRBV7-9; CDR3nt: TGTGCCAGCATCAGACAGGGGGGCTCTGGAAACACCATATATTTT; CDR3aa: CASIRQGGSGNTIYF
d_gene: NA; abundance: NA; j_gene: TRBJ1-4; v_gene: TRBV27; CDR3nt: TGTGCCAGCAGTTTTGCGGGGGCAACTAATGAAAAACTGTTTTTT; CDR3aa: CASSFAGATNEKLFF
d_gene: TRBD2; abundance: NA; j_gene: TRBJ2-1; v_gene: TRBV11-3; CDR3nt: TGTGCCAGCAGCCGCAGACTAGCGGGAGGGGACAATGAGCAGTTCTTC; CDR3aa: CASSRRLAGGDNEQFF
d_gene: NA; abundance: once; j_gene: TRBJ2-2; v_gene: TRBV5-1; CDR3nt: TGCGCCAGCAGCCTTGGGACAACTAACACCGGGGAGCTGTTTTTT; CDR3aa: CASSLGTTNTGELFF
d_gene: NA; abundance: NA; j_gene: TRBJ2-1; v_gene: TRBV19; CDR3nt: TGTGCCAGTAGTCGATTGAGCGACGCATACAATGAGCAGTTCTTC; CDR3aa: CASSRLSDAYNEQFF
d_gene: TRBD1; abundance: once; j_gene: TRBJ1-1; v_gene: TRBV5-1; CDR3nt: TGCGCCAGCAGGGGGACAGGGAGGAACACTGAAGCTTTCTTT; CDR3aa: CASRGTGRNTEAFF
d_gene: TRBD1; abundance: once; j_gene: TRBJ2-7; v_gene: TRBV5-1; CDR3nt: TGCGCCAGCAGCGGCGGACAGGGGGGTTCCTACGAGCAGTACTTC; CDR3aa: CASSGGQGGSYEQYF
d_gene: NA; abundance: NA; j_gene: TRBJ2-2; v_gene: TRBV6-5; CDR3nt: TGTGCCAGCACCACCCGGAAGGGGCTTGCCGGGGAGCTGTTTTTT; CDR3aa: CASTTRKGLAGELFF
d_gene: NA; abundance: NA; j_gene: TRBJ1-3; v_gene: TRBV11-2; CDR3nt: TGTGCCAGCAGCTTGGGGCGGACGAGCTCTGGAAACACCATATATTTT; CDR3aa: CASSLGRTSSGNTIYF
d_gene: NA; abundance: NA; j_gene: TRBJ1-1; v_gene: TRBV19; CDR3nt: TGTGCCAGTAACCACCGGGGAGCCCCGAACACTGAAGCTTTCTTT; CDR3aa: CASNHRGAPNTEAFF
d_gene: NA; abundance: NA; j_gene: TRBJ1-5; v_gene: TRBV4-1; CDR3nt: TGCGCCAGCAGCCACAGGACAGCGGGGGGAGGCAATCAGCCCCAGCATTTT; CDR3aa: CASSHRTAGGGNQPQHF
d_gene: NA; abundance: NA; j_gene: TRBJ1-2; v_gene: TRBV9; CDR3nt: TGTGCCAGCAGCGCACAGGCTTCTTTAGGCTACACCTTC; CDR3aa: CASSAQASLGYTF
d_gene: TRBD1; abundance: NA; j_gene: TRBJ1-5; v_gene: TRBV7-9; CDR3nt: TGTGCCAGCAGCCTAACAGGGGACAATCAGCCCCAGCATTTT; CDR3aa: CASSLTGDNQPQHF
d_gene: NA; abundance: NA; j_gene: TRBJ1-3; v_gene: TRBV21-1; CDR3nt: TGTGCCAGCAGCAAAGAGGGGGAGAGTCCTCCGATGTGGAACACCATATATTTT; CDR3aa: CASSKEGESPPMWNTIYF
d_gene: TRBD2; abundance: NA; j_gene: TRBJ2-4; v_gene: TRBV5-1; CDR3nt: TGCGCCAGCAGTTTCGGACCGGGACTAGGATTTTCAAACATTCAGTACTTC; CDR3aa: CASSFGPGLGFSNIQYF
d_gene: TRBD2; abundance: NA; j_gene: TRBJ2-3; v_gene: TRBV24-1; CDR3nt: TGTGCCACCAGTGAGGGACTAGCGACAACTTCAGATACGCAGTATTTT; CDR3aa: CATSEGLATTSDTQYF
d_gene: NA; abundance: NA; j_gene: TRBJ1-2; v_gene: TRBV7-9; CDR3nt: TGTGCCAGCAGCTTCCAGGGGTCCGATGGCTACACCTTC; CDR3aa: CASSFQGSDGYTF
d_gene: TRBD1; abundance: NA; j_gene: TRBJ1-5; v_gene: TRBV7-7; CDR3nt: TGTGCCAGCAGCTCGAGGGGGACAGGGGAGTATCAGCCCCAGCATTTT; CDR3aa: CASSSRGTGEYQPQHF
d_gene: TRBD1; abundance: NA; j_gene: TRBJ1-5; v_gene: TRBV6-1; CDR3nt: TGTGCCAGCAGTGAAGTTGGACAGGGGCACCAGCCCCAGCATTTT; CDR3aa: CASSEVGQGHQPQHF
d_gene: TRBD1; abundance: NA; j_gene: TRBJ1-6; v_gene: TRBV30; CDR3nt: TGTGCCTGGAGCCCATTCTCCGGGACAGCCGATTCACCCCTCCACTTT; CDR3aa: CAWSPFSGTADSPLHF
d_gene: NA; abundance: few; j_gene: TRBJ1-6; v_gene: TRBV4-2; CDR3nt: TGTGCCAGCAGCCGGGACATTTATAATTCACCCCTCCACTTT; CDR3aa: CASSRDIYNSPLHF
d_gene: NA; abundance: NA; j_gene: TRBJ1-1; v_gene: TRBV12-3/TRBV12-4; CDR3nt: TGTGCCAGCACCCGACTTCTTGGCACTGAAGCTTTCTTT; CDR3aa: CASTRLLGTEAFF
d_gene: TRBD1; abundance: once; j_gene: TRBJ1-2; v_gene: TRBV5-5; CDR3nt: TGTGCCAGCAGCTCGGGACAGGGCTGGGGCTACACCTTC; CDR3aa: CASSSGQGWGYTF
d_gene: TRBD1; abundance: NA; j_gene: TRBJ1-1; v_gene: TRBV5-4; CDR3nt: TGTGCCAGCAGCTGGGATACAGGGGGGGACACTGAAGCTTTCTTT; CDR3aa: CASSWDTGGDTEAFF
d_gene: TRBD2; abundance: NA; j_gene: TRBJ2-1; v_gene: TRBV7-2; CDR3nt: TGTGCCAGCAGACCGAGGACTAGCGGGAGTTGGTCCTACAATGAGCAGTTCTTC; CDR3aa: CASRPRTSGSWSYNEQFF
d_gene: NA; abundance: NA; j_gene: TRBJ1-2; v_gene: TRBV5-6; CDR3nt: TGTGCCAGCAGCTTGGTCGGGTCCGCAGGGAACTATGGCTACACCTTC; CDR3aa: CASSLVGSAGNYGYTF
d_gene: TRBD2; abundance: once; j_gene: TRBJ2-3; v_gene: TRBV11-3; CDR3nt: TGTGCCAGCAGCACCGGGACTAGCGGGGGGAAGACTACGCAGTATTTT; CDR3aa: CASSTGTSGGKTTQYF
d_gene: NA; abundance: NA; j_gene: TRBJ2-3; v_gene: TRBV12-1; CDR3nt: TGTGCCAGCAGCTCCTGGACTAGCGGGTACACAGATACGCAGTATTTT; CDR3aa: CASSSWTSGYTDTQYF
d_gene: TRBD1; abundance: NA; j_gene: TRBJ2-5; v_gene: TRBV5-6; CDR3nt: TGTGCCAGCAGCCCATTTGGGGACAGGGGGAAAGAGACCCAGTACTTC; CDR3aa: CASSPFGDRGKETQYF
d_gene: NA; abundance: NA; j_gene: TRBJ2-5; v_gene: TRBV5-4; CDR3nt: TGTGCCAGCAGCCAAACAGGGGGGGTTTCCCAAGAGACCCAGTACTTC; CDR3aa: CASSQTGGVSQETQYF
d_gene: TRBD2; abundance: once; j_gene: TRBJ2-4; v_gene: TRBV29-1; CDR3nt: TGCAGCGTGTCAGGTGGGACTAGCGGGAGCGTACAGTACTTC; CDR3aa: CSVSGGTSGSVQYF
d_gene: NA; abundance: NA; j_gene: TRBJ1-6; v_gene: TRBV19; CDR3nt: TGTGCCAGTAAGGAAACAGGGCAATCACCCCTCCACTTT; CDR3aa: CASKETGQSPLHF
d_gene: NA; abundance: NA; j_gene: TRBJ1-2; v_gene: TRBV5-1; CDR3nt: TGCGCCAGCAGCTTGGGGCAGGGTAATGGCTACACCTTC; CDR3aa: CASSLGQGNGYTF
d_gene: NA; abundance: NA; j_gene: TRBJ1-1; v_gene: TRBV2; CDR3nt: TGTGCCAGCGGGGTGGGACACTCGAACACTGAAGCTTTCTTT; CDR3aa: CASGVGHSNTEAFF
d_gene: TRBD1; abundance: NA; j_gene: TRBJ2-7; v_gene: TRBV3-1/TRBV3-2; CDR3nt: TGTGCCAGCAGCCCAGGACAGGTCTACGAGCAGTACTTC; CDR3aa: CASSPGQVYEQYF
d_gene: NA; abundance: NA; j_gene: TRBJ1-2; v_gene: TRBV25-1; CDR3nt: TGTGCCAGCAGTGAATCCGGGGGGCATCGGGGCTACACCTTC; CDR3aa: CASSESGGHRGYTF
d_gene: NA; abundance: NA; j_gene: TRBJ1-2; v_gene: TRBV11-2; CDR3nt: TGTGCCAGCAGCGACCCCCGGGGGGGGGCCTATGGCTACACCTTC; CDR3aa: CASSDPRGGAYGYTF
d_gene: NA; abundance: NA; j_gene: TRBJ1-3; v_gene: TRBV7-9; CDR3nt: TGTGCCAGCAGCTTAACACAAGGGGCCGCTGGAAACACCATATATTTT; CDR3aa: CASSLTQGAAGNTIYF
d_gene: TRBD1; abundance: NA; j_gene: TRBJ1-2; v_gene: TRBV19; CDR3nt: TGTGCCAGTAATACAGGGGCGTCCGGCTACACCTTC; CDR3aa: CASNTGASGYTF
d_gene: TRBD2; abundance: NA; j_gene: TRBJ2-5; v_gene: TRBV4-1; CDR3nt: TGCGCCAGCAGCGGGGGGGACTCCGATGGGGAGACCCAGTACTTC; CDR3aa: CASSGGDSDGETQYF
d_gene: TRBD1; abundance: NA; j_gene: TRBJ1-3; v_gene: TRBV5-1; CDR3nt: TGCGCCAGCAGCGCACGGACAGGCGCGGGAAACACCATATATTTT; CDR3aa: CASSARTGAGNTIYF
d_gene: TRBD1; abundance: NA; j_gene: TRBJ2-5; v_gene: TRBV18; CDR3nt: TGTGCCAGCTCAACCGGGACAGGGGCTCAAGAGACCCAGTACTTC; CDR3aa: CASSTGTGAQETQYF
d_gene: TRBD2; abundance: NA; j_gene: TRBJ2-3; v_gene: TRBV5-1; CDR3nt: TGCGCCAGCAGCTTGGTCTCTAGCGGGGCAGATACGCAGTATTTT; CDR3aa: CASSLVSSGADTQYF
d_gene: TRBD2; abundance: NA; j_gene: TRBJ2-2; v_gene: TRBV18; CDR3nt: TGTGCCAGCTCGCCACGGGCGGGGGCGAACACCGGGGAGCTGTTTTTT; CDR3aa: CASSPRAGANTGELFF
d_gene: TRBD1; abundance: NA; j_gene: TRBJ1-2; v_gene: TRBV30; CDR3nt: TGTGCCTGGAGTTCGGACTACGACCGGGACAGGGCTAGTACTAACTATGGCTACACCTTC; CDR3aa: CAWSSDYDRDRASTNYGYTF
d_gene: NA; abundance: NA; j_gene: TRBJ2-1; v_gene: TRBV5-1; CDR3nt: TGCGCCAGCAGCTTAGTAGGGGGGGCTTACAATGAGCAGTTCTTC; CDR3aa: CASSLVGGAYNEQFF
d_gene: TRBD2; abundance: NA; j_gene: TRBJ2-2; v_gene: TRBV4-1; CDR3nt: TGCGCCAGCAGCCAAGATCTAGAGGCTAGCGGTTCCACCGGGGAGCTGTTTTTT; CDR3aa: CASSQDLEASGSTGELFF
d_gene: TRBD2; abundance: NA; j_gene: TRBJ2-1; v_gene: TRBV15; CDR3nt: TGTGCCACCAGCAGGCGGGAGGGCGATTACAATGAGCAGTTCTTC; CDR3aa: CATSRREGDYNEQFF
d_gene: TRBD2; abundance: NA; j_gene: TRBJ2-1; v_gene: TRBV2; CDR3nt: TGTGCCATTAGCGGGAGCGGTTGGGATGAGCAGTTCTTC; CDR3aa: CAISGSGWDEQFF
d_gene: NA; abundance: NA; j_gene: TRBJ1-3; v_gene: TRBV6-6; CDR3nt: TGTGCCAGCAGTTACGGCGGGGGGCGGTGGGGAAACACCATATATTTT; CDR3aa: CASSYGGGRWGNTIYF
d_gene: NA; abundance: NA; j_gene: TRBJ2-3; v_gene: TRBV14; CDR3nt: TGTGCCAGCAGCCAAGAGCTGGCGGGGTCGACAGATACGCAGTATTTT; CDR3aa: CASSQELAGSTDTQYF
d_gene: TRBD1; abundance: NA; j_gene: TRBJ2-1; v_gene: TRBV7-9; CDR3nt: TGTGCCAGCAGCACGCGGACAGGGGGAGGGGACAATGAGCAGTTCTTC; CDR3aa: CASSTRTGGGDNEQFF
d_gene: TRBD1; abundance: few; j_gene: TRBJ1-3; v_gene: TRBV19; CDR3nt: TGTGCCAGTAGTAGGGACAGGTCAGCTGGAAACACCATATATTTT; CDR3aa: CASSRDRSAGNTIYF
d_gene: TRBD2; abundance: NA; j_gene: TRBJ2-2; v_gene: TRBV19; CDR3nt: TGTGCCAGTAGTCAGATTGCGGGACTAGCGGGTCTCACCGGGGAGCTGTTTTTT; CDR3aa: CASSQIAGLAGLTGELFF
d_gene: TRBD1; abundance: NA; j_gene: TRBJ2-5; v_gene: TRBV5-4; CDR3nt: TGTGCCAGCAGTTTCAACAGGGGTTTGGCCAAGGAGACCCAGTACTTC; CDR3aa: CASSFNRGLAKETQYF
d_gene: NA; abundance: NA; j_gene: TRBJ1-2; v_gene: TRBV27; CDR3nt: TGTGCCAGCAGTTCCTCCGGGACACTCTATGGCTACACCTTC; CDR3aa: CASSSSGTLYGYTF
d_gene: NA; abundance: NA; j_gene: TRBJ1-5; v_gene: TRBV11-3; CDR3nt: TGTGCCAGAATCCAGGGGAATCAGCCCCAGCATTTT; CDR3aa: CARIQGNQPQHF
d_gene: TRBD1; abundance: NA; j_gene: TRBJ1-1; v_gene: TRBV3-1/TRBV3-2; CDR3nt: TGTGCCAGCAGCCATACAGGGGGCCAGACTGAAGCTTTCTTT; CDR3aa: CASSHTGGQTEAFF